The 20 T cell receptor beta chains given below trace back to one sample, sequenced in a study of preoperative IRX-2 immunotherapy in early breast cancer. Data came from immunoSEQ multiplex PCR; TCRdb stores just in-frame clones and leaves some out. This table has 20,000 to 30,000 clones, around 80% appearing once. Treatment of the sample: preoperative locoregional IRX-2 cytokine immunotherapy. The source was lymph node tissue, collected after IRX-2 immunotherapy. These receptors were obtained from a human donor with breast cancer.

This clone was seen a handful of times. This chain connects TRBV29-1 to TRBJ2-7; D gene ambiguous. V was trimmed by 4 bases and J by 4 bases, leaving 11 bases between them. Germline assignment: CDR1 SQVTM and CDR2 ANQGSEA. CDR3 size: 12 residues. The CDR3 nucleotides are TGCAGCGTTGTTAGGGTCGGATACGAGCAGTACTTC. It encodes CSVVRVGYEQYF.

The genes are TRBV6-8 and TRBJ1-3; D possibly corresponds to TRBD1 (5 bases). Looked up from germline, CDR1 is MNHGY and CDR2 is SAAAGT. The V gene lost 7 bases and the J gene lost 0 bases, with 10 bases spanning the gap. This CDR3 has 14 amino acids. CDR3 DNA sequence: TGTGCCAGCAATCGGGGGAACTCTGGAAACACCATATATTTT. Its protein product is CASNRGNSGNTIYF.

This chain connects TRBV6-8 to TRBJ2-1, with D possibly matching TRBD2 (5 bases). Per the germline V gene, CDR1 is MNHGY and CDR2 is SAAAGT. The CDR3 is made up of 14 amino acids. The V end lost 8 bases, the J end lost 6 bases, and 17 bases lay between the germline ends. This CDR3 is CASRAVKGSNEQFF. The CDR3 DNA follows: TGTGCCAGCCGAGCGGTAAAAGGGAGCAATGAGCAGTTCTTC.

The rearrangement uses TRBV15 and TRBJ1-5, with TRBD1 identical over 7 bases. This CDR3 spans 17 amino acids. Germline V gene sequence: CDR1 LNHNV, CDR2 YYDKDF (reference sequence). J was trimmed by 4 bases and V by 0 bases; bases with no gene match: 9. This chain's CDR3 is CATSRDLATGVNQPQHF. For the CDR3, the DNA is TGTGCCACCAGCAGAGATCTGGCCACAGGGGTGAATCAGCCCCAGCATTTT.

The chain has TRBV29-1 and TRBJ2-5, with 8 nucleotides matching TRBD1. Germline CDR1 SQVTM, CDR2 ANQGSEA. The CDR3 is 16 amino acids. V lost 0 bases, J lost 2 bases, and 8 bases stayed unmatched. The CDR3 nucleotides are TGCAGCGTTGAAGATTGGAGAGACAGGGGTCAAGAGACCCAGTACTTC. Its protein product is CSVEDWRDRGQETQYF.

The chain couples TRBV7-6 to TRBJ2-1; possibly TRBD2 for D (6 bases). Germline V gene data show CDR1 as SGHVS and CDR2 as FNYEAQ. The CDR3 loop spans 15 amino acids. Deletions cut 8 bases from V and 2 bases from J, with 16 bases between. The CDR3 bases are TGTGCCAGCTCCCTGGACGGCGGGACCTACAATGAGCAGTTCTTC. Its translation is CASSLDGGTYNEQFF.

In this sample, this clone turned up a few times. The chain is built from TRBV6-8 and TRBJ1-5; 9 bases fit TRBD1. The CDR3 length is 14 residues. Germline values: CDR1 MNHGY, CDR2 SAAAGT. J lost 7 bases, V lost 10 bases, and 11 bases had no gene match. CDR3 bases: TGTGCCATCGGGGGACAGGGAGAGAGCCAGCCCCAGCATTTT. This sequence encodes CAIGGQGESQPQHF.

V gene TRBV14 combines with J gene TRBJ2-1, with D possibly TRBD1 on 5 matching bases. V lost 4 bases and J 9 bases, leaving 13 bases between the germline ends. Germline loops: CDR1 SGHDN, CDR2 FVKESK. This CDR3 comprises 13 residues. The CDR3 spells CASSLNQRGEQFF. CDR3 in DNA: TGTGCCAGCAGCCTGAACCAAAGGGGTGAGCAGTTCTTC.

The chain links TRBV10-1 to TRBJ2-5, with D uncertain. The ends were cut back, 6 bases at V and 2 bases at J, with 10 bases in the middle. The CDR3 loop spans 13 amino acids. Germline assignment: CDR1 WNHNN and CDR2 SYGVQD (reference sequence). CDR3 nucleotide sequence: TGCGCCAGCAGCCTAGGCATGCAAGAGACCCAGTACTTC. It translates to CASSLGMQETQYF.

V usage is TRBV11-3 and J usage is TRBJ1-2; a weak D match, TRBD1 (5 bases). Germline V gene sequence: CDR1 SGHNT, CDR2 YENEEA. The CDR3 is 15 residues long. V shed 3 bases and J shed 0 bases, with 11 bases lying between them. CDR3 sequence reads: CASSFRDGSNYGYTF. DNA for the CDR3: TGTGCCAGCAGCTTCCGGGACGGATCTAACTATGGCTACACCTTC. The entire variable domain, with the rest obtained from reference TRBV11-3 and TRBJ1-2, is as follows: EAGVVQSPRYKIIEKKQPVAFWCNPISGHNTLYWYLQNLGQGPELLIRYENEEAVDDSQLPKDRFSAERLKGVDSTLKIQPAELGDSAVYLCASSFRDGSNYGYTFGSGTRLTVV.

The gene calls are TRBV11-3 and TRBJ2-1; 7 positions match TRBD2. V trimming: 1 base; J trimming: 10 bases; junction bases outside the gene matches: 7. The CDR3 runs 14 residues. Germline V lookup: CDR1 SGHNT, CDR2 YENEEA. CDR3 protein: CASSLGDYKWEQFF. In nucleotides, the CDR3 is TGTGCCAGCAGCTTAGGGGACTACAAATGGGAGCAGTTCTTC.

The chain has TRBV6-8 and TRBJ2-7, with D hard to call. CDR3 length equals 13 residues. V was pared by 5 bases and J by 1 base, with 9 bases between. Germline-derived CDR1 and CDR2 are MNHGY and SAAAGT. CDR3 nucleotides: TGTGCCAGCAGTCGATGGGAATCCTACGAGCAGTACTTC. As protein: CASSRWESYEQYF.

The rearrangement links TRBV1 to TRBJ1-2; TRBD1 is the table's D call and was not checked against the DNA. TRBV1 counts as a pseudogene. This CDR3 contains 17 residues. In DNA, the CDR3 is TGCGCCAGCGGGACTACCCCGGGACAGGGAACTAACTATGGCTACACCTTC. This translates into CASGTTPGQGTNYGYTF.

The rearrangement links TRBV11-3 to TRBJ2-2; no clear D. CDR3 length: 15 residues. CDR1 SGHNT and CDR2 YENEEA come from the germline V gene. V shed 5 bases and J shed 0 bases, with 10 bases lying between them. The CDR3, as DNA: TGTGCCAGCAGCCCCGGCGGCACGAACACCGGGGAGCTGTTTTTT. This sequence encodes CASSPGGTNTGELFF.

This chain uses TRBV18 with TRBJ1-3, with D hard to call. V shed 0 bases and J shed 0 bases, with 9 bases lying between them. The CDR3 totals 16 residues. CDR1 and CDR2 from the germline V gene are KGHSH and LQKENI. In DNA form, the CDR3 reads TGTGCCAGCTCACCACCCGGGGTACGCTCTGGAAACACCATATATTTT. It codes for CASSPPGVRSGNTIYF. The full variable domain, rest sourced from reference TRBV18 and TRBJ1-3, is NAGVMQNPRHLVRRRGQEARLRCSPMKGHSHVYWYRQLPEEGLKFMVYLQKENIIDESGMPKERFSAEFPKEGPSILRIQQVVRGDSAAYFCASSPPGVRSGNTIYFGEGSWLTVV.

The genes are TRBV6-7 and TRBJ1-1; D is possibly TRBD1 (6 bases). TRBV6-7 has ORF status, its function being uncertain. The CDR3 length is 11 residues. V dropped 10 bases and J dropped 11 bases, with 17 bases sitting between them. The CDR3 region is CATLGGVSAFF. DNA of the CDR3: TGTGCCACCCTAGGGGGGGTTTCGGCTTTCTTT.

This clone was detected once. The gene calls are TRBV11-3 and TRBJ2-7, with D unresolved. Germline CDR1 SGHNT, CDR2 YENEEA. There are 14 residues in the CDR3. V was pared by 8 bases and J by 7 bases, with 21 bases between. The CDR3 is CASSNIDGMGEQYF. CDR3 in DNA: TGTGCCAGCTCTAACATAGATGGGATGGGAGAGCAGTACTTC.

The chain uses TRBV5-1 and TRBJ2-5, with TRBD1 matching over 7 bases. Germline values: CDR1 SGHRS, CDR2 YFSETQ. The CDR3 spans 15 residues. Trimming cost V 0 bases and J 5 bases; bases outside gene matches: 7. The CDR3 DNA reads TGCGCCAGCAGCTTGGGGGCAGGGGGTACGGAGACCCAGTACTTC. Protein sequence: CASSLGAGGTETQYF.

The V call is TRBV28, the J call TRBJ2-1; D is perhaps TRBD2 (5 bases). There are 15 residues in the CDR3. Germline CDR1 MDHEN, CDR2 SYDVKM. The V end was cut by 1 base, the J end by 1 base, with 8 bases between. As DNA, the CDR3 is TGTGCCAGCAGTTTATTTAGCGAATCCTACAATGAGCAGTTCTTC. Translation: CASSLFSESYNEQFF.

This clone was observed a handful of times. Sequence at one end of the junction differs from germline and may be a read error. V usage is TRBV6-8 and J usage is TRBJ2-7; the D call may be TRBD1 or TRBD2 (5 bases each). Germline V gives CDR1 MNHGY, CDR2 SAAAGT. The CDR3 is made up of 14 amino acids. The CDR3 DNA reads TGTGCCAGCAGTTACTCGGGGACCTCCGACGAGCAGTACTTC. Protein: CASSYSGTSDEQYF.